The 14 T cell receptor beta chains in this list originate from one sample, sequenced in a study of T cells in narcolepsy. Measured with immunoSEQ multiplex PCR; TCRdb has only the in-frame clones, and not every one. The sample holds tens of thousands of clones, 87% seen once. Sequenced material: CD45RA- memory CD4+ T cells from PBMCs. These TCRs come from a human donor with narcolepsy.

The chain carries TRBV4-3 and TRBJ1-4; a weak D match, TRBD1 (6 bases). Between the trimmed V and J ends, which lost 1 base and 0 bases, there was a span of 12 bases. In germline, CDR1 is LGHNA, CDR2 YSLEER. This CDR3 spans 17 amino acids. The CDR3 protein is CASSQGGGATTNEKLFF. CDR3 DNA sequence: TGCGCCAGCAGCCAAGGAGGGGGGGCGACAACTAATGAAAAACTGTTTTTT.

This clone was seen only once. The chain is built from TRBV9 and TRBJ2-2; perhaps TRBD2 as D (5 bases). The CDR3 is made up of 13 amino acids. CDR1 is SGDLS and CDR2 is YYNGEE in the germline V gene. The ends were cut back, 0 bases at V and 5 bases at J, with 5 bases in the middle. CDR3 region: CASSVGGTGELFF. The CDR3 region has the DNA TGTGCCAGCAGCGTAGGCGGGACCGGGGAGCTGTTTTTT.

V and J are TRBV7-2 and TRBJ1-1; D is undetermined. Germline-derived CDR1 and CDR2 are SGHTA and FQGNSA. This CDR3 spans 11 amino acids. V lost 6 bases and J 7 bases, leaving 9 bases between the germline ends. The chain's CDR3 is CASSYGSEAFF. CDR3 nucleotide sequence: TGTGCCAGCAGTTACGGGAGTGAAGCTTTCTTT.

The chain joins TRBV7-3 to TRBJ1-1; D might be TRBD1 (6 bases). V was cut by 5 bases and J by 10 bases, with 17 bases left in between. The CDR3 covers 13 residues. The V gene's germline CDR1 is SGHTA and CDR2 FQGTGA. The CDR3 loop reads CASSKDRTLGAFF. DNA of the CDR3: TGTGCCAGCAGCAAAGACAGGACTCTGGGAGCTTTCTTT.

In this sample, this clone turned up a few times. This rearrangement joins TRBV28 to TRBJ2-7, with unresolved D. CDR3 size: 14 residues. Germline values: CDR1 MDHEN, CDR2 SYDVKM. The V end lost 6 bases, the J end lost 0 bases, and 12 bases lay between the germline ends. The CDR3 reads CASRPPQNSYEQYF. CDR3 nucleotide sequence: TGTGCCAGCAGACCCCCACAGAACTCCTACGAGCAGTACTTC.

The CDR3 nucleotides read TGTGCCAGCAGCTTTGTAGCGGGAGGGGACTACGAGCAGTACTTC. This translates into CASSFVAGGDYEQYF. The chain recombines TRBV7-2 with TRBJ2-7, with 11 nucleotides matching TRBD2. Germline V CDR1 and CDR2: SGHTA, FQGNSA. J lost 3 bases, V lost 3 bases, and 4 bases had no gene match. CDR3 length equals 15 residues.

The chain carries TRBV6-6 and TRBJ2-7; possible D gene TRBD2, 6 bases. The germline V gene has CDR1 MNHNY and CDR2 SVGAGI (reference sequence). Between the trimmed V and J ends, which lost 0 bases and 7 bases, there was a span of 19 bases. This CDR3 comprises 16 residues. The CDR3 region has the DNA TGTGCCAGCAGTTACTCGCATGGGGGGACGATACTGGAGCAGTACTTC. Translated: CASSYSHGGTILEQYF.

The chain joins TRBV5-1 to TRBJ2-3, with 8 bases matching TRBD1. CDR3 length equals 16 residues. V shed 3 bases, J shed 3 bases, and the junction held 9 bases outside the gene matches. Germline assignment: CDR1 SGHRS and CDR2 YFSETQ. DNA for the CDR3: TGCGCCAGCAGCTCTTACAAACAGGGGGGAACAGATACGCAGTATTTT. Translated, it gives CASSSYKQGGTDTQYF.

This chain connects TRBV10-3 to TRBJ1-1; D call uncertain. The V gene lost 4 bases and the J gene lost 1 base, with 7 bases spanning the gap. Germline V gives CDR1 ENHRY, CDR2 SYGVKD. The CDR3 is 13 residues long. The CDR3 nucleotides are TGTGCCATCAGTGGAGAGACGAACACTGAAGCTTTCTTT. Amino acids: CAISGETNTEAFF.

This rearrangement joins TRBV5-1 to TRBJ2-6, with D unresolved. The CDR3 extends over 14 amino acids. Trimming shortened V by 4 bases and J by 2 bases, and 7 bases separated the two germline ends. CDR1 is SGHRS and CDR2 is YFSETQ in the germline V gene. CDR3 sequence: CASSPVAGANVLTF. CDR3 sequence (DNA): TGCGCCAGCAGCCCGGTTGCTGGGGCCAACGTCCTGACTTTC.

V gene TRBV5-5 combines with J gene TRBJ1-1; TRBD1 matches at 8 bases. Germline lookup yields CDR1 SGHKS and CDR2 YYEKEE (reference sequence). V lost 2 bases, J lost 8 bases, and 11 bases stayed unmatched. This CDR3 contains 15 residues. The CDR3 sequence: CASSLAVGTGTEAFF. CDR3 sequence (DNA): TGTGCCAGCAGCTTAGCTGTGGGGACAGGAACGGAAGCTTTCTTT.

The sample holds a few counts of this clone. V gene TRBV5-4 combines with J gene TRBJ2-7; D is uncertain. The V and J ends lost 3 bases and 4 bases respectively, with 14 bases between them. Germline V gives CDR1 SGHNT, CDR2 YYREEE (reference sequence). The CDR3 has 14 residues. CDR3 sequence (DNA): TGTGCCAGCAGCTCCGCGTCCGGAAGGTACGAGCAGTACTTC. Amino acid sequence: CASSSASGRYEQYF.

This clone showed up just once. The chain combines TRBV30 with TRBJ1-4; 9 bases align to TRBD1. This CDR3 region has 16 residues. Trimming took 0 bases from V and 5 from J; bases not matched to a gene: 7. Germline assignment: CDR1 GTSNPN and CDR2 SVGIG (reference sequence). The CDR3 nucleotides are TGTGCCTGGAGTGTAGTCCCCGGGACAGGGAATGAAAAACTGTTTTTT. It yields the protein CAWSVVPGTGNEKLFF.

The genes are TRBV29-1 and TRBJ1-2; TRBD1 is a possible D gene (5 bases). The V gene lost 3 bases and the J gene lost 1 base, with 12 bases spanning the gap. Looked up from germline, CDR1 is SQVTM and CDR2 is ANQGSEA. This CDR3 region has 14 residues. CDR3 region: CSVDIQAFNYGYTF. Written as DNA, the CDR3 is TGCAGCGTTGATATACAGGCGTTTAACTATGGCTACACCTTC.